This T cell receptor beta chain was captured in a study of Graves' ophthalmopathy and Graves' hyperthyroidism. With respect to this clonotype: The antigen is unknown. One end of the junction does not line up with germline, which may come from a read error.

From fresh peripheral blood, around 9.3 ml in volume, the PBMCs were obtained. Study-wide findings and caveats: Thyroid clonotypes that were expanded above 0.001 frequency mostly also appeared in blood.

Germline lookup yields CDR1 MDHEN and CDR2 SYDVKM. The CDR3 runs 15 residues. The authors amplified TCR beta CDR3 regions, and they did so from RNA transcripts for repertoire sequencing. The library came from an HTBI-primed first-round RT-PCR and a second-round multiplex PCR. Each CDR3 protein gets one entry after TCRdb re-called the multiplex PCR reads with MiXCR. The sample lists 600,000 to 650,000 distinct CDR3 sequences, about 24% occurring once. The genes are TRBV28 and TRBJ2-5; D tentatively fits TRBD1 or TRBD2 (5 bases each). Sequences were obtained from peripheral blood. The receptor comes from a woman aged 18-35 years with stable Graves' hyperthyroidism. Some clones in this sample may be carry-over from other donors' samples. In DNA, the CDR3 is TGTGCCAGCAGATGGGCGGGCAGGGACCAAGAGACCCGGTACTTC. Residues: CASRWAGRDQETRYF. The full variable domain, its missing parts supplied by reference TRBV28 and TRBJ2-5, is DVKVTQSSRYLVKRTGEKVFLECVQDMDHENMFWYRQDPGLGLRLIYFSYDVKMKEKGDIPEGYSVSREKKERFSLILESASTNQTSMYLCASRWAGRDQETRYFGPGTRLLVL.